This T cell receptor beta chain was found in a study of T cell clonotyping in hematopoietic cell transplantation. The CDR3 has 20 residues. Germline V gives CDR1 SNHLY, CDR2 FYNNEI. Trimming cost V 5 bases and J 0 bases; bases outside gene matches: 16. On this clone itself: As yet, its antigen is unknown.

Samples: about 28 days before transplant, then days 30, 100 and 180 after. Here immunoSEQ multiplex PCR was the method, and the copy in TCRdb shows in-frame clones only, minus some. The sample lists 25,000 to 30,000 clones, 92% occurring once. Findings and caveats of the study: Higher Inverse Simpson Index values in graft donor and pretransplant recipient predicted broader posttransplant TCR diversity. Without cell sorting, CD4 versus CD8 contributions remain unresolved. After transplant, recipient diversity fell while pathologically expanded clonotypes grew through day 180.

The sequencing here drew on PBMCs, taken 100 days after allogeneic stem cell transplant. This clonotype originated in a female patient aged 50-59 years who had an allogeneic stem cell transplant from a related donor, so the T cells may come from the graft donor. Some clones in this sample may be carry-over from other donors' samples. V gene TRBV2 combines with J gene TRBJ1-6; TRBD1 matches 7 bases. DNA of the CDR3: TGTGCCAGCAGTCGCACACGGGACAGCTGGTGGAGCTCCTATAATTCACCCCTCCACTTT. It specifies CASSRTRDSWWSSYNSPLHF.